The 19 T cell receptor beta chains reported below all come from one sample, sequenced in a study of T cell repertoires in cytomegalovirus infection (dated by TCRdb to the late 2010s). Sequencing was carried out with an Illumina HiSeq 1500. Through fastp at Q25 and MiXCR, TCRdb rebuilt clones from the public reads, retaining in-frame beta chains. Rows merge per CDR3 protein into single entries with the most common DNA and genes. The sample table records 150,000 to 200,000 distinct CDR3 sequences; approximately 19% of these occur just once. The ten largest clones add up to under 3.5% of the sample. The sample taken for sequencing was PBMCs. Receptor source: a human donor in good health (CMV status not recorded). Some clones in this sample may be carry-over from other donors' samples.

This clonotype has only a few counts. The chain couples TRBV19 to TRBJ1-4; D gene uncertain. In germline, CDR1 is LNHDA, CDR2 SQIVND (reference sequence). The V end was cut by 2 bases, the J end by 8 bases, with 3 bases between. The CDR3 is made up of 11 amino acids. This CDR3 is CASSISEKLFF. The CDR3 bases are TGTGCCAGTAGTATATCCGAAAAACTGTTTTTT.

This clonotype was seen more than once but under ten times. The V and J genes are TRBV20-1 and TRBJ2-7; 10 bases agree with TRBD2. This CDR3 has 13 amino acids. J lost 6 bases, V lost 6 bases, and 8 bases had no gene match. CDR1 is DFQATT and CDR2 is SNEGSKA in the germline V gene (reference sequence). The CDR3 is CSAELAGVGEQYF. In nucleotides, the CDR3 is TGCAGTGCGGAGCTAGCGGGAGTCGGCGAGCAGTACTTC.

This clonotype turned up a few times. The chain employs TRBV7-6 and TRBJ1-2; D call uncertain. The CDR3 runs 14 residues. V was pared by 1 base and J by 2 bases, with 8 bases between. Germline V gene lookup returns CDR1 SGHVS and CDR2 FNYEAQ. CDR3 in DNA: TGTGCCAGCAGCTTAGACGTCAAGAACTATGGCTACACCTTC. Residues: CASSLDVKNYGYTF.

This clonotype appeared many times. V usage is TRBV7-2 and J usage is TRBJ1-3, with D unresolved. The V end was cut by 4 bases, the J end by 0 bases, with 19 bases between. Germline CDR1 reads SGHTA; CDR2 reads FQGNSA. This CDR3 spans 18 amino acids. The CDR3 is CASSYRSGRGVSGNTIYF. In DNA form, the CDR3 reads TGTGCCAGCAGCTATCGCTCAGGACGGGGAGTCTCTGGAAACACCATATATTTT.

This clonotype was recorded a few times. This chain links TRBV20-1 with TRBJ2-1; D is ambiguous. Germline V gene sequence: CDR1 DFQATT, CDR2 SNEGSKA (reference sequence). This CDR3 comprises 14 residues. The V end was cut by 8 bases, the J end by 9 bases, with 23 bases between. CDR3 protein: CSIAKDPGLSEQFF. CDR3 sequence (DNA): TGCAGTATCGCCAAAGATCCGGGTTTATCTGAGCAGTTCTTC.

This clonotype was counted between two and nine times. J is TRBJ1-3 and V is TRBV6-1; D is ambiguous. V dropped 5 bases and J dropped 1 base, with 15 bases sitting between them. The CDR3 sequence is 16 residues long. Germline loops: CDR1 MNHNS, CDR2 SASEGT. The CDR3 sequence is CASSQPPGTSGNTIYF. The CDR3 DNA follows: TGTGCCAGCAGTCAACCTCCTGGCACGTCTGGAAACACCATATATTTT.

This clonotype has more than one count but fewer than ten. The gene calls are TRBV6-1 and TRBJ1-2, with unresolved D. The germline V gene has CDR1 MNHNS and CDR2 SASEGT. Trimming removed 2 bases from V and 3 bases from J, with 7 bases in between. The CDR3 is made up of 13 amino acids. The CDR3 spells CASSEKADYGYTF. The CDR3 coding sequence is TGTGCCAGCAGTGAAAAGGCGGACTATGGCTACACCTTC.

The chain employs TRBV7-3 and TRBJ2-1; 8 bases are shared with TRBD2. Germline V lookup: CDR1 SGHTA, CDR2 FQGTGA. CDR3 length: 12 residues. V was clipped by 2 bases and J by 9 bases; unmatched bases: 0. The CDR3 sequence is CASSLAGGEQFF. CDR3 bases: TGTGCCAGCAGCTTAGCGGGGGGTGAGCAGTTCTTC.

This clonotype was observed a few times. The V call is TRBV25-1, the J call TRBJ2-3, with 9 bases fitting TRBD1. The junction had 12 bases not matched to a gene; V was cut back by 4 bases and J by 7 bases. The CDR3 runs to 16 residues. Per germline, CDR1 MGHDK and CDR2 SYGVNS. CDR3 residues: CASSGTGTGKWNTQYF. Written as DNA, the CDR3 is TGTGCCAGCAGTGGGACCGGGACAGGGAAGTGGAATACGCAGTATTTT.

The rearrangement links TRBV29-1 to TRBJ2-1; 9 bases are shared with TRBD2. Germline CDR1 reads SQVTM; CDR2 reads ANQGSEA. V lost 3 bases, J lost 12 bases, and 6 bases stayed unmatched. The CDR3 spans 12 residues. CDR3 sequence (DNA): TGCAGCGTTGAGCTAGCGGGATTAGTGCAGTTCTTC. Protein sequence: CSVELAGLVQFF.

The sample holds a few counts of this clonotype. The J gene is TRBJ1-2, the V gene TRBV14; the match to TRBD1 covers 8 bases. The V gene's germline CDR1 is SGHDN and CDR2 FVKESK. V shed 0 bases, J shed 0 bases, and the junction held 12 bases outside the gene matches. CDR3 length: 19 residues. The CDR3 sequence is CASSQDSGDRGGPNYGYTF. CDR3 bases: TGTGCCAGCAGCCAAGATTCGGGAGACAGGGGAGGACCTAACTATGGCTACACCTTC. The whole variable domain, remainder taken from reference TRBV14 and TRBJ1-2, is EAGVTQFPSHSVIEKGQTVTLRCDPISGHDNLYWYRRVMGKEIKFLLHFVKESKQDESGMPNNRFLAERTGGTYSTLKVQPAELEDSGVYFCASSQDSGDRGGPNYGYTFGSGTRLTVV.

In this sample, this clonotype turned up many times. This chain uses TRBV11-3 with TRBJ2-5, with a tentative D call TRBD1 (6 bases). V was pared by 4 bases and J by 14 bases, with 20 bases between. The CDR3 extends over 13 amino acids. Germline V CDR1 and CDR2: SGHNT, YENEEA. Here the CDR3 DNA reads TGTGCCAGCAGCTCAACAATGGACAGCTCGTGTTACTTC. Its translation: CASSSTMDSSCYF.

This clonotype was counted ten times or more. V usage is TRBV7-8 and J usage is TRBJ2-1, with TRBD2 matching over 10 bases. J lost 2 bases, V lost 1 base, and 5 bases had no gene match. This CDR3 is built from 17 residues. The germline gives CDR1 SGHVS, CDR2 FQNEAQ. This CDR3 reads CASSLEASGGAYNEQFF. For the CDR3, the DNA is TGTGCCAGCAGCTTAGAGGCTAGCGGGGGAGCCTACAATGAGCAGTTCTTC.

The J gene is TRBJ2-6, the V gene TRBV24-1, with D unclear. V was clipped by 7 bases and J by 1 base, with 4 bases between them. The CDR3 is 13 amino acids. Germline assignment: CDR1 KGHDR and CDR2 SFDVKD. CDR3 nucleotide sequence: TGTGCCACCAGCCCATCTGGGGCCAACGTCCTGACTTTC. This sequence encodes CATSPSGANVLTF.

This clonotype was recorded a few times. V and J are TRBV6-1 and TRBJ1-1; D unclear. Germline V gene lookup returns CDR1 MNHNS and CDR2 SASEGT. The CDR3 is 14 amino acids. V was cut by 5 bases and J by 4 bases, with 14 bases left in between. The CDR3 here is CASSQDLQSTEAFF. The CDR3 DNA reads as TGTGCCAGCAGTCAGGACCTCCAGAGCACTGAAGCTTTCTTT.

On this clonotype itself: A single base separates this from a much larger clone, so it may be a read error. The chain links TRBV7-2 to TRBJ2-1; D is undetermined. V lost 1 base and J 1 base, leaving 20 bases between the germline ends. There are 19 residues in the CDR3. CDR1 SGHTA and CDR2 FQGNSA come from the germline V gene. The CDR3, as DNA: TGTGCCAGCAGCTTAGGCGGTGGAAAATGGCTAATTTCCTACAATGAGCAGTTCTTC. It encodes CASSLGGGKWLISYNEQFF.

This clonotype has at least ten counts. The chain carries TRBV29-1 and TRBJ2-5, with 7 nucleotides matching TRBD2. V gave up 1 base and J gave up 4 bases; unmatched junction bases: 3. Looked up from germline, CDR1 is SQVTM and CDR2 is ANQGSEA. The CDR3 contains 13 residues. CDR3 amino acids: CSVEGGGTETQYF. The CDR3 nucleotides read TGCAGCGTTGAAGGGGGGGGAACAGAGACCCAGTACTTC. The whole variable domain, remainder taken from reference TRBV29-1 and TRBJ2-5, is SAVISQKPSRDICQRGTSLTIQCQVDSQVTMMFWYRQQPGQSLTLIATANQGSEATYESGFVIDKFPISRPNLTFSTLTVSNMSPEDSSIYLCSVEGGGTETQYFGPGTRLLVL.

The chain is built from TRBV7-2 and TRBJ1-4; a weak D match, TRBD1 (5 bases). Germline V gene lookup returns CDR1 SGHTA and CDR2 FQGNSA. Trimming removed 5 bases from V and 12 bases from J, with 19 bases in between. CDR3 length: 14 amino acids. The CDR3 is CASSPGTPLGELFF. Written as DNA, the CDR3 is TGTGCCAGCAGCCCCGGGACTCCTCTCGGGGAACTGTTTTTT. The whole variable domain, remainder taken from reference TRBV7-2 and TRBJ1-4, is GAGVSQSPSNKVTEKGKDVELRCDPISGHTALYWYRQSLGQGLEFLIYFQGNSAPDKSGLPSDRFSAERTGGSVSTLTIQRTQQEDSAVYLCASSPGTPLGELFFGSGTQLSVL.

This sequence joins TRBV5-1 and TRBJ1-6, with D uncertain. Trimming left V 4 bases short and J 6 bases short, with 8 bases between. Germline V lookup: CDR1 SGHRS, CDR2 YFSETQ. The CDR3 spans 13 residues. The CDR3 coding sequence is TGCGCCAGCAGCCAGGATATTAATTCACCCCTCCACTTT. Residues: CASSQDINSPLHF. Variable domain in full (rest from reference TRBV5-1 and TRBJ1-6): KAGVTQTPRYLIKTRGQQVTLSCSPISGHRSVSWYQQTPGQGLQFLFEYFSETQRNKGNFPGRFSGRQFSNSRSEMNVSTLELGDSALYLCASSQDINSPLHFGNGTRLTVT.